One sample yielded the 27 T cell receptor beta chains listed below, sequenced in a study of siplizumab effects on memory and regulatory T cells. TCRdb's table, derived via immunoSEQ multiplex PCR, lists solely in-frame clones and lacks some. The data hold some 65,000 clones, with over 80% observed a single time. Sequences were obtained from Tregs sorted from blood. The receptors were sampled from a human donor in good health.

The chain recombines TRBV28 with TRBJ2-3, with a tentative D call TRBD2 (5 bases). V lost 3 bases to trimming and J lost 2 bases, with 9 bases between them. Per germline, CDR1 MDHEN and CDR2 SYDVKM. The CDR3 is 14 amino acids. The DNA of the CDR3 is TGTGCCAGCAGTTTTGAGCGGCCCACAGATACGCAGTATTTT. This encodes CASSFERPTDTQYF.

This clone was found a few times. The V gene is TRBV5-4, the J gene TRBJ2-1; TRBD2 matches 12 bases. The CDR3 sequence is 15 residues long. Germline CDR1 reads SGHNT; CDR2 reads YYREEE (reference sequence). Germline trimming cut 3 bases from V and 7 bases from J; bases unmatched to any gene: 5. CDR3 nucleotide sequence: TGTGCCAGCAGCTGGCTAGCGGGAGGGCGGAATGAGCAGTTCTTC. Protein sequence: CASSWLAGGRNEQFF.

The chain carries TRBV6-1 and TRBJ2-3; TRBD1 might be the D (5 bases). Germline CDR1 is MNHNS and CDR2 is SASEGT. The ends were cut back, 0 bases at V and 0 bases at J, with 16 bases in the middle. The CDR3 loop spans 18 amino acids. The CDR3 DNA is TGTGCCAGCAGTGAAGCCTTGATACAGGACCTTAGCACAGATACGCAGTATTTT. Amino acid sequence: CASSEALIQDLSTDTQYF.

This chain joins TRBV30 and TRBJ2-5; 12 nucleotides align to TRBD2. The CDR3 consists of 14 residues. The V segment lost 2 bases and the J segment 6 bases; nucleotides outside the gene matches: 4. Germline V gives CDR1 GTSNPN, CDR2 SVGIG (reference sequence). For the CDR3, the DNA is TGTGCCTGGAGTTCGACTAGCGGGAGCCAGACCCAGTACTTC. Translating gives CAWSSTSGSQTQYF.

This clone was detected only once. CDR3 nucleotide sequence: TGTGCCAGCAGCCCTATTAGGGGGGGATTTAACTATGGCTACACCTTC. Translating it yields CASSPIRGGFNYGYTF. The V gene is TRBV5-6, the J gene TRBJ1-2; tentative D call: TRBD1 (6 bases). V gave up 4 bases and J gave up 1 base, with 17 bases separating them. CDR1 and CDR2 (germline): SGHDT, YYEEEE. The CDR3 is 16 amino acids.

The rearrangement uses TRBV27 and TRBJ2-1, with 7 bases fitting TRBD2. CDR3 length equals 15 residues. Germline V CDR1 and CDR2: MNHEY, SMNVEV (reference sequence). After removal of 2 bases from V and 2 bases from J, the junction contained 3 bases not matched to a gene. The DNA of the CDR3 is TGTGCCAGCAGTTTAGTGGGACTACCCTACAATGAGCAGTTCTTC. Translation gives CASSLVGLPYNEQFF.

The V and J genes are TRBV4-2 and TRBJ2-3; D ambiguous. The germline V gene encodes CDR1 LGHNA and CDR2 YNFKEQ. The CDR3 sequence is 12 residues long. V lost 3 bases and J lost 6, with 7 bases in between. For the CDR3, the DNA is TGTGCCAGCAGCCAGGGCATGGATACGCAGTATTTT. Its translation: CASSQGMDTQYF.

The CDR3 is CAISRLTSGRASNTGELFF. In nucleotides, the CDR3 is TGTGCCATATCGAGATTAACTAGCGGGAGGGCATCGAACACCGGGGAGCTGTTTTTT. This chain connects TRBV19 to TRBJ2-2; 13 bases line up with TRBD2. V gave up 10 bases and J gave up 0 bases; unmatched junction bases: 14. The germline CDR1 and CDR2 sequences are LNHDA and SQIVND (reference sequence). The CDR3 is 19 residues long. Filled out from reference TRBV19 and TRBJ2-2, the complete variable domain reads DGGITQSPKYLFRKEGQNVTLSCEQNLNHDAMYWYRQDPGQGLRLIYYSQIVNDFQKGDIAEGYSVSREKKESFPLTVTSAQKNPTAFYLCAISRLTSGRASNTGELFFGEGSRLTVL.

The gene calls are TRBV7-2 and TRBJ2-1, with a weak D call TRBD2 (6 bases). V was cut by 1 base and J by 6 bases, with 16 bases left in between. Germline CDR1 reads SGHTA; CDR2 reads FQGNSA. The CDR3 is made up of 16 amino acids. The CDR3 spells CASSLGIAGRGNEQFF. The CDR3 nucleotides read TGTGCCAGCAGCTTAGGAATTGCGGGGCGTGGCAATGAGCAGTTCTTC. The entire variable domain, with the rest obtained from reference TRBV7-2 and TRBJ2-1, is as follows: GAGVSQSPSNKVTEKGKDVELRCDPISGHTALYWYRQSLGQGLEFLIYFQGNSAPDKSGLPSDRFSAERTGGSVSTLTIQRTQQEDSAVYLCASSLGIAGRGNEQFFGPGTRLTVL.

The chain joins TRBV11-3 to TRBJ2-5; TRBD2 matches 7 bases. This CDR3 contains 15 residues. V shed 3 bases and J 1 base; nucleotides not matched to a gene: 5. Germline V gene data show CDR1 as SGHNT and CDR2 as YENEEA. The CDR3 loop is CASSLRTRSQETQYF. CDR3 nucleotides: TGTGCCAGCAGCTTGCGGACTAGGAGCCAAGAGACCCAGTACTTC.

V usage is TRBV5-1 and J usage is TRBJ1-2, with D perhaps matching TRBD1 (6 bases). This CDR3 is 14 amino acids long. In germline, CDR1 is SGHRS, CDR2 YFSETQ. Between the trimmed V and J ends, which lost 0 bases and 8 bases, there was a span of 14 bases. CDR3 bases: TGCGCCAGCAGCTTGGCCTGGGGGCAGGAGGGCTACACCTTC. Translated: CASSLAWGQEGYTF. The full variable domain, its missing parts supplied by reference TRBV5-1 and TRBJ1-2, is KAGVTQTPRYLIKTRGQQVTLSCSPISGHRSVSWYQQTPGQGLQFLFEYFSETQRNKGNFPGRFSGRQFSNSRSEMNVSTLELGDSALYLCASSLAWGQEGYTFGSGTRLTVV.

The rearrangement joins TRBV6-1 to TRBJ2-7; TRBD1 matches 9 bases. Germline CDR1 MNHNS, CDR2 SASEGT. J lost 4 bases, V lost 4 bases, and 5 bases had no gene match. The CDR3 consists of 14 residues. CDR3 protein: CASSGGTGLYEQYF. Written as DNA, the CDR3 is TGTGCCAGCAGTGGTGGGACAGGGTTGTACGAGCAGTACTTC.

V and J are TRBV25-1 and TRBJ1-5; a weak D match, TRBD1 (6 bases). This CDR3 comprises 12 residues. Trimming took 6 bases from V and 5 from J, leaving 8 bases between them. The germline gives CDR1 MGHDK, CDR2 SYGVNS. The CDR3 sequence is CASSRGDQPQHF. The CDR3 DNA is TGTGCCAGCAGCAGGGGAGATCAGCCCCAGCATTTT.

This clone was detected only a few times. This chain uses TRBV30 with TRBJ2-2; D may correspond to TRBD1 or TRBD2 (5 bases each). Trimming left V 1 base short and J 5 bases short, with 20 bases between. Germline V gene data show CDR1 as GTSNPN and CDR2 as SVGIG (reference sequence). The length of the CDR3 is 17 residues. The DNA of the CDR3 is TGTGCCTGGAGTGACCCCGGGAAGGGGCCCCGGACCGGGGAGCTGTTTTTT. Protein product: CAWSDPGKGPRTGELFF.

The chain employs TRBV5-6 and TRBJ2-1, with D hard to call. Trimming took off 1 base at V and 6 bases at J, with 2 bases between the two ends. This CDR3 contains 11 residues. In germline, CDR1 is SGHDT, CDR2 YYEEEE. The CDR3 DNA reads TGTGCCAGCAGCTTGTCCAATGAGCAGTTCTTC. It specifies CASSLSNEQFF.

This chain connects TRBV28 to TRBJ1-3; TRBD1 matches 7 bases. V trimming: 8 bases; J trimming: 1 base; junction bases outside the gene matches: 5. This CDR3 is built from 14 residues. Germline loops: CDR1 MDHEN, CDR2 SYDVKM. CDR3 loop: CASRDSRSGNTIYF. In nucleotides, the CDR3 is TGTGCCAGCCGGGACAGCCGATCTGGAAACACCATATATTTT.

This rearrangement joins TRBV18 to TRBJ2-7; 9 nucleotides align to TRBD2. The CDR3 is 15 amino acids. The V and J ends lost 3 bases and 0 bases, in that order; junction bases with no gene match: 3. The germline gives CDR1 KGHSH, CDR2 LQKENI. The CDR3 reads CASSPTSGGSYEQYF. The CDR3 region has the DNA TGTGCCAGCTCACCGACTAGCGGAGGCTCCTACGAGCAGTACTTC. The variable domain in full, with the rest retrieved from reference TRBV18 and TRBJ2-7, is NAGVMQNPRHLVRRRGQEARLRCSPMKGHSHVYWYRQLPEEGLKFMVYLQKENIIDESGMPKERFSAEFPKEGPSILRIQQVVRGDSAAYFCASSPTSGGSYEQYFGPGTRLTVT.

The V gene is TRBV29-1, the J gene TRBJ1-1, with D possibly matching TRBD1 (6 bases). The germline V gene has CDR1 SQVTM and CDR2 ANQGSEA. This CDR3 region has 12 residues. V lost 5 bases, J lost 4 bases, and 11 bases lay in between. The CDR3 loop is CSVQTGSTEAFF. The CDR3 DNA reads TGCAGCGTTCAAACAGGGAGCACTGAAGCTTTCTTT.

This clone was observed once. The chain is built from TRBV4-3 and TRBJ1-2; 7 positions agree with TRBD1. Unmatched junction bases numbered 8, after V lost 3 bases and J lost 1 base. Germline lookup yields CDR1 LGHNA and CDR2 YSLEER. CDR3 length: 16 amino acids. The CDR3 loop is CASSHAQGVINYGYTF. The CDR3, as DNA: TGCGCCAGCAGCCATGCTCAGGGGGTGATTAACTATGGCTACACCTTC.

The V gene is TRBV19, the J gene TRBJ2-3; TRBD1 aligns across 8 bases. V dropped 3 bases and J dropped 6; count of bases not matched to a gene: 11. Germline assignment: CDR1 LNHDA and CDR2 SQIVND (reference sequence). The CDR3 is 16 residues long. This CDR3 is CASSIKTSRGLDTQYF. The CDR3 DNA sequence: TGTGCCAGTAGTATCAAAACCTCCAGGGGGCTGGATACGCAGTATTTT.

This chain links TRBV10-3 with TRBJ2-1; a possible D gene is TRBD2 (6 bases). CDR1 is ENHRY, CDR2 SYGVKD, per germline. The V and J ends lost 0 bases and 9 bases respectively, with 18 bases between them. The CDR3 runs to 16 residues. For the CDR3, the DNA is TGTGCCATCAGTGAGTCTTGGATAGCGGAAGGAGTTGAGCAGTTCTTC. Protein sequence: CAISESWIAEGVEQFF.

The rearrangement uses TRBV21-1 and TRBJ2-1; the table's D call, TRBD1, has no DNA check behind it. TRBV21-1 is termed a pseudogene. The length of the CDR3 is 15 residues. The CDR3 sequence is CASSKRGQGDNEQFF. CDR3 DNA sequence: TGTGCCAGCAGCAAAAGGGGACAGGGCGACAATGAGCAGTTCTTC.

The genes are TRBV11-3 and TRBJ2-1, with 7 bases lining up with TRBD2. CDR1 is SGHNT, CDR2 YENEEA, per germline. Trimming removed 4 bases from V and 5 bases from J; junction bases left unmatched: 14. The CDR3 is made up of 17 amino acids. The CDR3 spells CASSSPSTSAQNNEQFF. The CDR3 DNA sequence: TGTGCCAGCAGCTCTCCCTCCACTAGCGCCCAGAACAATGAGCAGTTCTTC.

The chain couples TRBV6-1 to TRBJ1-2; no clear D gene. The length of the CDR3 is 14 residues. Germline CDR1 and CDR2: MNHNS and SASEGT. V lost 2 bases to trimming and J lost 6 bases, with 13 bases between them. The CDR3: CASSESVRIDGYTF. CDR3 nucleotide sequence: TGTGCCAGCAGTGAAAGTGTGAGGATTGATGGCTACACCTTC.

Regarding this clone: The sample contains more than one DNA sequence encoding this CDR3. CDR3 residues: CASSLDGSSYNEQFF. Written as DNA, the CDR3 is TGTGCCAGCAGCTTGGACGGTAGCTCCTACAATGAGCAGTTCTTC. This chain connects TRBV5-4 to TRBJ2-1; D remains unclear. Germline V gene sequence: CDR1 SGHNT, CDR2 YYREEE (reference sequence). This CDR3 region has 15 residues. V gave up 0 bases and J gave up 0 bases, with 7 bases separating them.

V and J are TRBV6-5 and TRBJ2-7; 10 bases are a match to TRBD2. CDR1 is MNHEY and CDR2 is SVGAGI in the germline V gene. This CDR3 has 16 amino acids. The ends lost 0 bases at V and 5 bases at J; junction bases unmatched: 7. In DNA form, the CDR3 reads TGTGCCAGCAGTTACTCCGGTGGGCTAGCGGGAGACGAGCAGTACTTC. Its translation is CASSYSGGLAGDEQYF.

For the CDR3, the DNA is TGTGCCAGCAGCTCGAACAGGGGCGGGAGAAACACCATATATTTT. Protein product: CASSSNRGGRNTIYF. V is TRBV7-2 and J is TRBJ1-3; 7 bases agree with TRBD1. The CDR3 runs 15 residues. Per the germline V gene, CDR1 is SGHTA and CDR2 is FQGNSA. J lost 5 bases, V lost 4 bases, and 8 bases had no gene match. Variable domain in full (rest from reference TRBV7-2 and TRBJ1-3): GAGVSQSPSNKVTEKGKDVELRCDPISGHTALYWYRQSLGQGLEFLIYFQGNSAPDKSGLPSDRFSAERTGGSVSTLTIQRTQQEDSAVYLCASSSNRGGRNTIYFGEGSWLTVV.